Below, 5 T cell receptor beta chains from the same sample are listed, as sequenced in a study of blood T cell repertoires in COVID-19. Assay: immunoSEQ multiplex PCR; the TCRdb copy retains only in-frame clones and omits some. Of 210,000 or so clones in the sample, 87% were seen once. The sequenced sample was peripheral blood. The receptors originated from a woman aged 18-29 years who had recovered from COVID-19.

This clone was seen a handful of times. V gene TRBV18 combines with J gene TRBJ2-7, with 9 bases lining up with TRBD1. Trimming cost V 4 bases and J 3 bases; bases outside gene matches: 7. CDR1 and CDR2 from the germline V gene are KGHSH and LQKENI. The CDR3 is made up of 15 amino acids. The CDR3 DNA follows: TGTGCCAGCTCACGTCCCGGGACAGGGCGCTACGAGCAGTACTTC. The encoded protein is CASSRPGTGRYEQYF.

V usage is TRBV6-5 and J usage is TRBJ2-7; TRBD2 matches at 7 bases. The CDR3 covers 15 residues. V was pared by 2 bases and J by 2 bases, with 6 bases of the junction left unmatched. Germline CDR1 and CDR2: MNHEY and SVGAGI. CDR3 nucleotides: TGTGCCAGCAGTTACAGGGAGGGGAGCGCCTACGAGCAGTACTTC. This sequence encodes CASSYREGSAYEQYF.

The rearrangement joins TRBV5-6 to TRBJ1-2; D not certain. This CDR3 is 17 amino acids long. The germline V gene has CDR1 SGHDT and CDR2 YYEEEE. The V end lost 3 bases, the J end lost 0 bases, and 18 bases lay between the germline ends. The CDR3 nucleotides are TGTGCCAGCAGCTCCTTGGGCCCTCCGTCCTCTAACTATGGCTACACCTTC. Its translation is CASSSLGPPSSNYGYTF.

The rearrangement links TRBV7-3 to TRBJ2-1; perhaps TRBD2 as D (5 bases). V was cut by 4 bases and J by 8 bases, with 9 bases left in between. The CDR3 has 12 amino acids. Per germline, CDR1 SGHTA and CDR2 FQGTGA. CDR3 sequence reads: CASSSLEDEQFF. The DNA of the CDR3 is TGTGCCAGCAGCTCACTAGAGGATGAGCAGTTCTTC.

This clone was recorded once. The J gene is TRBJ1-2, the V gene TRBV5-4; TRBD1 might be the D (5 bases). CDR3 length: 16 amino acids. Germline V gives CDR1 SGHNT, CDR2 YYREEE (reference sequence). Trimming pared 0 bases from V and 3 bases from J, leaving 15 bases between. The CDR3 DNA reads TGTGCCAGCAGCTTGGCCAATGGGGGGTGGGACTATGGCTACACCTTC. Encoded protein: CASSLANGGWDYGYTF.